The TCR beta chain described here comes from a study of blood T cell repertoires in COVID-19. Study summary: The cDNA or gDNA used as material had been derived from T cells, B-cell-depleted T cells, or PBMCs.

Participant ages covered roughly 18 to 89 years across around 25 US areas. Each participant's cohort was designated according to participant-reported clinical history. Original handling: Amplification of reference gene primers provided the estimated nucleated cell counts. Clones were sequenced by immunoSEQ multiplex PCR, and TCRdb holds only the in-frame ones, with some missing. That table is the source of V, J and clone size, and D and trimming were worked out from the DNA. The table has some 190,000 clones, approximately 92% seen once. The CDR3 sequence is 14 residues long. CDR1 is LGHNA, CDR2 YNFKEQ, per germline. V was pared by 0 bases and J by 7 bases, with 9 bases between.

The TCR comes from a woman aged 40 to 50 with acute COVID-19. What was sequenced was PBMCs or T cells enriched from blood (not recorded which). The chain couples TRBV4-2 to TRBJ2-2; the D gene is possibly TRBD1 (5 bases). CDR3 bases: TGTGCCAGCAGCCAAGATCTTAGGGGCGGGGAGCTGTTTTTT. This codes for CASSQDLRGGELFF.